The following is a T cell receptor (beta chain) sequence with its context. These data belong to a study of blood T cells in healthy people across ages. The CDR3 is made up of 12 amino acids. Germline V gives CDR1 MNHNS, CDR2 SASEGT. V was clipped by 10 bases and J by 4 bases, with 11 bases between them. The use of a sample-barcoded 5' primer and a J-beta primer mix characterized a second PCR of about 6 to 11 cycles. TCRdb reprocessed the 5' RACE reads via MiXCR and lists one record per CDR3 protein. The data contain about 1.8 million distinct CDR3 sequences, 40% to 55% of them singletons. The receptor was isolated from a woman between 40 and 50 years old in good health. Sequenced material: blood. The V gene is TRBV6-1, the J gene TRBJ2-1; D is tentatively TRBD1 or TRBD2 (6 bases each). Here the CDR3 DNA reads TGTGCCACCCAAGGGGGGTACAATGAGCAGTTCTTC. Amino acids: CATQGGYNEQFF.